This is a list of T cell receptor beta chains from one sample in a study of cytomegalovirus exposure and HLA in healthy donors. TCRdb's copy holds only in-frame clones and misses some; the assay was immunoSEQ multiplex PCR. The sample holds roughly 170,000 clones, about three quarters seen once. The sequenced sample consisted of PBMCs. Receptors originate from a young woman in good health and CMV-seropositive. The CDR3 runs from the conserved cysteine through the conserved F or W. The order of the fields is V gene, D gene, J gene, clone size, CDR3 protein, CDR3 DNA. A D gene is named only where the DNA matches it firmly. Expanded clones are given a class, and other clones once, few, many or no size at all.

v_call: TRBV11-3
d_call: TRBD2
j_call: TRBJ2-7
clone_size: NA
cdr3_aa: CASSLDPRREGLEEQYF
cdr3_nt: TGTGCCAGCAGCTTAGATCCCAGGCGGGAGGGGTTGGAAGAGCAGTACTTC

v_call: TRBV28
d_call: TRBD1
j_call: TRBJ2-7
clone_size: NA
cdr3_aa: CASSRLRDRDEQYF
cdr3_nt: TGTGCCAGCAGCAGACTACGGGACAGGGATGAGCAGTACTTC

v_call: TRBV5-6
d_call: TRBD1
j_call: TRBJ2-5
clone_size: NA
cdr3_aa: CASSLVGQGVQETQYF
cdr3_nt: TGTGCCAGCAGCTTGGTCGGACAGGGGGTTCAAGAGACCCAGTACTTC

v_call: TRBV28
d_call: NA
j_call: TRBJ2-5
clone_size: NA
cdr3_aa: CASSLSAGEETQYF
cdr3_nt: TGTGCCAGCAGTTTATCGGCGGGCGAAGAGACCCAGTACTTC

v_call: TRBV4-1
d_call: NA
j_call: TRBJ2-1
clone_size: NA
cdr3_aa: CASSHPGLEHNEQFF
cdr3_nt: TGCGCCAGCAGCCATCCAGGGTTGGAACACAATGAGCAGTTCTTC

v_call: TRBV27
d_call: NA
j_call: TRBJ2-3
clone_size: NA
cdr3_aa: CATHRFGEEADTQYF
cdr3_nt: TGTGCCACCCACCGGTTTGGGGAGGAAGCAGATACGCAGTATTTT

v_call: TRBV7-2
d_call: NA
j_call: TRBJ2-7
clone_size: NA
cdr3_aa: CASSLADQGPLEQYF
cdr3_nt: TGTGCCAGCAGCTTGGCGGACCAGGGCCCCCTCGAGCAGTACTTC

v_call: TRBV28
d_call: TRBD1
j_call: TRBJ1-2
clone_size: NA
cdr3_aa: CASSFPGTGSHGYTF
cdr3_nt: TGTGCCAGCAGTTTCCCCGGGACAGGGTCGCATGGCTACACCTTC

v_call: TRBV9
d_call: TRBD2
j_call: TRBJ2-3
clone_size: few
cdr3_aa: CASSPTRAGATDTQYF
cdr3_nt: TGTGCCAGCAGCCCAACCCGGGCGGGAGCCACAGATACGCAGTATTTT

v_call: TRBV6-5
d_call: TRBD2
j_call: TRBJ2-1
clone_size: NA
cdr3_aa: CASSPRTSGNNEQFF
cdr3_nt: TGTGCCAGCAGTCCTCGGACTAGTGGAAACAATGAGCAGTTCTTC

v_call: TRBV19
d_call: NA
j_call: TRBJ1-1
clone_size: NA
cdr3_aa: CASSINQMNTEAFF
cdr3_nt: TGTGCCAGTAGTATCAACCAGATGAACACTGAAGCTTTCTTT

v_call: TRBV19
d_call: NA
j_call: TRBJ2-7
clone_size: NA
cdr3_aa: CASINTKMDSAYGQYF
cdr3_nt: TGTGCCAGTATCAACACAAAGATGGACAGCGCCTACGGGCAGTACTTC

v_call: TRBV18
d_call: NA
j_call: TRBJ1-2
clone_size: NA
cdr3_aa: CASSSERGNGYTF
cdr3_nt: TGTGCCAGCTCATCCGAGCGGGGGAATGGCTACACCTTC

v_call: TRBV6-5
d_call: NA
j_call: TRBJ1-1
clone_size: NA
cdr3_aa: CASSSAGYAAFF
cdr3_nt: TGTGCCAGCAGTTCCGCAGGGTACGCAGCTTTCTTT

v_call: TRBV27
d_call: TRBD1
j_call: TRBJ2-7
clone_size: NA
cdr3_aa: CASSLGGDRNEQYF
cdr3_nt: TGTGCCAGCAGTTTAGGAGGGGACAGGAACGAGCAGTACTTC

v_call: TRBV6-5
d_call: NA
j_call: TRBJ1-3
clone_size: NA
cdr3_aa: CASGGRARDTIYF
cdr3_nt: TGTGCCAGCGGCGGCAGGGCTAGGGACACCATATATTTT

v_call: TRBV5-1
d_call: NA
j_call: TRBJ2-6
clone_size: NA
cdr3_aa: CASSLALPTSGANVLTF
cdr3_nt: TGCGCCAGCAGCTTGGCTCTACCTACTTCTGGGGCCAACGTCCTGACTTTC

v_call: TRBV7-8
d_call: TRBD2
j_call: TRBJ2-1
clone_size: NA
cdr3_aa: CASSFLAGNEQFF
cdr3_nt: TGTGCCAGCAGCTTCTTAGCGGGCAATGAGCAGTTCTTC

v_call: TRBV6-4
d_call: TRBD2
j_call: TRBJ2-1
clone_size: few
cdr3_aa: CASSDSKPAGSSYNEQFF
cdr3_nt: TGTGCCAGCAGTGACTCGAAGCCAGCGGGAAGCTCCTACAATGAGCAGTTCTTC

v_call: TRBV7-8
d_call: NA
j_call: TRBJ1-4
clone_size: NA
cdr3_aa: CASSLRAPRPRQDIPGEKLFF
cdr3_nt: TGTGCCAGCAGCTTACGTGCTCCTCGACCTCGACAGGACATTCCCGGTGAAAAACTGTTTTTT

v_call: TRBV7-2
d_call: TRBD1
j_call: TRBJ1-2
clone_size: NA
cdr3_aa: CASSPRQGPAYGYTF
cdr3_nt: TGTGCCAGCAGCCCAAGACAGGGCCCGGCCTATGGCTACACCTTC

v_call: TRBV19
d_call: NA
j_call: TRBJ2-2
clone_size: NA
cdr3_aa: CASSIDRERELFF
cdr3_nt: TGTGCCAGTAGTATAGATCGGGAGCGGGAGCTGTTTTTT

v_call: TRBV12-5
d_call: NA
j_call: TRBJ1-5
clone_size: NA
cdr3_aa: CASGLWGGGNQPQHF
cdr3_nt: TGTGCTAGTGGTTTGTGGGGAGGAGGGAATCAGCCCCAGCATTTT

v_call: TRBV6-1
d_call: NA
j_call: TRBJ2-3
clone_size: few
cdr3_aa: CASSEARAHTDTQYF
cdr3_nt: TGTGCCAGCAGTGAAGCGAGGGCCCACACAGATACGCAGTATTTT

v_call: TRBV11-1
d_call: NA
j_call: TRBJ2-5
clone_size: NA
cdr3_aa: CASSWTGQETQYF
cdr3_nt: TGTGCCAGCAGTTGGACGGGACAAGAGACCCAGTACTTC

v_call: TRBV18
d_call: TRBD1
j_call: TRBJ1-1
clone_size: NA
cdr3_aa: CASSPLDRANTEAFF
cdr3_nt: TGTGCCAGCTCACCGTTGGACAGGGCCAACACTGAAGCTTTCTTT

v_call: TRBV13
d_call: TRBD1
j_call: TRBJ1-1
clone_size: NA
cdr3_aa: CASSRGQAVNTEAFF
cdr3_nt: TGTGCCAGCAGTCGGGGACAGGCGGTGAACACTGAAGCTTTCTTT

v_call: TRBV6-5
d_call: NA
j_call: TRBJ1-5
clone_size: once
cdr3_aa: CASSPRGGGRQPQHF
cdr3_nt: TGTGCCAGCAGTCCTCGGGGAGGGGGGAGGCAGCCCCAGCATTTT

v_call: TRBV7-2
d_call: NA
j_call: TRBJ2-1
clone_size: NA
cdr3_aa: CASRLIPSIEQFF
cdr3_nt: TGTGCCAGCAGACTAATTCCTAGCATTGAGCAGTTCTTC

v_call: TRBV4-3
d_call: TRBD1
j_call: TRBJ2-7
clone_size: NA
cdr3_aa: CASSQVSSTGIEQYF
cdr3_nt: TGCGCCAGCAGCCAAGTCAGTTCGACAGGGATCGAGCAGTACTTC

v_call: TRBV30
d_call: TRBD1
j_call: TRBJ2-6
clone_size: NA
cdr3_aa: CAWGGQAPSGANVLTF
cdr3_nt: TGTGCCTGGGGCGGACAGGCACCCTCTGGGGCCAACGTCCTGACTTTC

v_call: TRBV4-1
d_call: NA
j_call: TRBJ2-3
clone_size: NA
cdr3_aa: CASSQDGLTDTQYF
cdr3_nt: TGCGCCAGCAGCCAAGATGGGCTCACAGATACGCAGTATTTT

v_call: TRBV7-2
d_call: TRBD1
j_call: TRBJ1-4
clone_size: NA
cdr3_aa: CASSLDREDEKLFF
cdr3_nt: TGTGCCAGCAGTCTCGACAGGGAGGATGAAAAACTGTTTTTT

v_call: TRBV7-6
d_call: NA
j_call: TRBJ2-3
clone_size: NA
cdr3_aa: CASSLVVGVSTDTQYF
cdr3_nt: TGTGCCAGCAGCTTAGTTGTAGGGGTTAGCACAGATACGCAGTATTTT

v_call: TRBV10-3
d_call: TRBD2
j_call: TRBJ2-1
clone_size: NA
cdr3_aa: CAISESGSSYNEQFF
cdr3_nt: TGTGCCATCAGTGAGAGCGGGAGCTCCTACAATGAGCAGTTCTTC

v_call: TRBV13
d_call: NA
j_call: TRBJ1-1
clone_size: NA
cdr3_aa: CASSPEGEIGRNTEAFF
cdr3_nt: TGTGCCAGCAGCCCCGAGGGGGAAATCGGGCGGAACACTGAAGCTTTCTTT

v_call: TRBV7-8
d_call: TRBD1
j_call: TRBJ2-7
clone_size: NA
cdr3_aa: CASSLGSTGQALSYEQYF
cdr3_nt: TGTGCCAGCAGCTTAGGATCTACGGGACAGGCATTATCCTACGAGCAGTACTTC

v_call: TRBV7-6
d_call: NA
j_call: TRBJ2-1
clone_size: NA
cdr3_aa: CASSHSYNEQFF
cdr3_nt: TGTGCCAGCAGCCACTCCTACAATGAGCAGTTCTTC

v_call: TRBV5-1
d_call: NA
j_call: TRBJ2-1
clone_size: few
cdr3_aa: CASSPLAGSYNEQFF
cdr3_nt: TGCGCCAGCAGCCCACTGGCGGGCAGCTACAATGAGCAGTTCTTC

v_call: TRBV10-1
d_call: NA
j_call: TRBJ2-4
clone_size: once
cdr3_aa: CASSEAGNVKNIQYF
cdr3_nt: TGCGCCAGCAGTGAGGCGGGGAACGTCAAAAACATTCAGTACTTC

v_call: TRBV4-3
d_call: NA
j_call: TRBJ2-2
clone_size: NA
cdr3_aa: CASSHAIFQGAGELFF
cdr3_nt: TGCGCCAGCAGCCATGCGATTTTCCAGGGCGCCGGGGAGCTGTTTTTT

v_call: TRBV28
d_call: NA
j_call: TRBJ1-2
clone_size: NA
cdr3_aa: CATLSNDVPYGYTF
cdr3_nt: TGTGCCACCCTTAGCAACGATGTCCCCTATGGCTACACCTTC

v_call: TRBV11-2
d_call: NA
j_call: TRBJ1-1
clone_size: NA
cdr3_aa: CASNQQGGNTEAFF
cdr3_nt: TGTGCCAGCAACCAGCAGGGTGGGAACACTGAAGCTTTCTTT